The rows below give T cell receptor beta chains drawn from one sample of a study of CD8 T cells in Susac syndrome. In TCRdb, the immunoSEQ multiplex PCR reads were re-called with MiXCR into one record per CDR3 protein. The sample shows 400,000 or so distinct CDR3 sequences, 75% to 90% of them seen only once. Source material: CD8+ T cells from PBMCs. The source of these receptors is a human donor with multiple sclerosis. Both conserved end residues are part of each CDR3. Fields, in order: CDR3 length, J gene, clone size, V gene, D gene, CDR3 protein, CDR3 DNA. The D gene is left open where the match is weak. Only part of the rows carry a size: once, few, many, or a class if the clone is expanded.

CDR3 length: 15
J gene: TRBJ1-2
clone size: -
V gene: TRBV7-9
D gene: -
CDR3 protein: CASSSTPSFSYGYTF
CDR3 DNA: TGTGCCAGCAGCTCCACTCCGAGCTTTAGCTATGGCTACACCTTC

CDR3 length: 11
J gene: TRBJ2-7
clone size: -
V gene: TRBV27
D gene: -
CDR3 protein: CASGINNEQYF
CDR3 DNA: TGTGCCAGCGGGATCAACAACGAGCAGTACTTC

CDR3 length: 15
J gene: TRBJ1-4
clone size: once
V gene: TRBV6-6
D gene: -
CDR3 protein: CASSYSVPLNEKLFF
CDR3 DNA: TGTGCCAGCAGTTACTCGGTACCACTTAATGAAAAACTGTTTTTT

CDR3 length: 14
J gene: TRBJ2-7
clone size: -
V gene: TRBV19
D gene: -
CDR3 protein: CASSLEGASYEQYF
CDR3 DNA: TGTGCCAGTAGCTTGGAGGGGGCGTCCTACGAGCAGTACTTC

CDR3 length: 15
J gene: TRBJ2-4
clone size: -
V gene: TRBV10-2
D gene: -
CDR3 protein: CASSETGRGKNIQYF
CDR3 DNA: TGCGCCAGCAGCGAAACAGGTCGAGGCAAAAACATTCAGTACTTC

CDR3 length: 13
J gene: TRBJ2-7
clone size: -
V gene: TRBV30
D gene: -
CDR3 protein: CAWSVSDDYEQYF
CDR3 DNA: TGTGCCTGGAGTGTCAGTGATGACTACGAGCAGTACTTC

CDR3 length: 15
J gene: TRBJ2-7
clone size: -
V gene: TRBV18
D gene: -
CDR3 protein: CASSMYFEGPYEQYF
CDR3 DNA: TGTGCCAGCTCAATGTATTTTGAGGGGCCCTACGAGCAGTACTTC

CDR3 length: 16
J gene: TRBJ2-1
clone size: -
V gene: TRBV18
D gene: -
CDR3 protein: CASSPPPSYYTNEQFF
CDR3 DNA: TGTGCCAGCTCACCACCGCCCAGTTACTATACCAATGAGCAGTTCTTC

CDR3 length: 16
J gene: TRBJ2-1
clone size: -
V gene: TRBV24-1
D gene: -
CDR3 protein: CATSDSGSHPGNEQFF
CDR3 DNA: TGTGCCACCAGTGATTCGGGGTCTCACCCGGGGAATGAGCAGTTCTTC

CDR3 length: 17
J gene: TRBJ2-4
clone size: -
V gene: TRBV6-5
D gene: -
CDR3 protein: CASSYSFGGLAKNIQYF
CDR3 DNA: TGTGCCAGCAGTTACTCGTTCGGGGGGCTAGCCAAAAACATTCAGTACTTC

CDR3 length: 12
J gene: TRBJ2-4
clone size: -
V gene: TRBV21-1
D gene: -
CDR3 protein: CASSNERKVQYF
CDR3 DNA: TGTGCCAGCAGCAATGAGCGGAAGGTTCAGTACTTC

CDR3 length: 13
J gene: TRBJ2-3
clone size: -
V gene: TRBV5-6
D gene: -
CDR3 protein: CASSQATTDTQYF
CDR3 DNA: TGTGCCAGCAGCCAAGCGACCACAGATACGCAGTATTTT

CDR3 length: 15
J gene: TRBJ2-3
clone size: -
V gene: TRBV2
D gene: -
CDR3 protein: CASSVIGSITDTQYF
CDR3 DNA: TGTGCCAGCAGTGTCATCGGAAGTATCACAGATACGCAGTATTTT

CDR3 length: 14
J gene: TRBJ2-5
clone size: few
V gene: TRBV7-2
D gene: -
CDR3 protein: CASSLPTAGETQYF
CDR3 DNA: TGTGCCAGCAGCTTACCGACGGCGGGGGAGACCCAGTACTTC

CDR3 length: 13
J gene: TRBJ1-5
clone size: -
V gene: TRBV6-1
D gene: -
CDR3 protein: CASSHTQGEPQHF
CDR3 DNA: TGTGCCAGCAGCCATACACAGGGAGAGCCCCAGCATTTT

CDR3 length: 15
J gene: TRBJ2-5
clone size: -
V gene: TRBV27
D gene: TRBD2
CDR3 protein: CASRLAGGPQETQYF
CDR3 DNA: TGTGCCAGCAGACTAGCGGGAGGACCACAAGAGACCCAGTACTTC

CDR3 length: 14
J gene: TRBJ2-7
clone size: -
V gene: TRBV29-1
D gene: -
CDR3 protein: CSVCPGDSSYEQYF
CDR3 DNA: TGCAGCGTTTGTCCAGGGGATAGCTCCTACGAGCAGTACTTC

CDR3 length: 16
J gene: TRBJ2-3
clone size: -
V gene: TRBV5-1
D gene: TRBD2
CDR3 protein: CASSLSTSVMTDTQYF
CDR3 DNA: TGCGCCAGCAGCTTAAGTACTAGCGTGATGACAGATACGCAGTATTTT